One and the same sample provided the 15 T cell receptor beta chains below, sequenced in a study of beta chain features in type 1 diabetes. Study-level points and caveats: The study found moderately but significantly shorter TCRB CDR3s in all four CD4+ subsets of Type 1 diabetes patients.

Since all of the isolated RNA was reverse transcribed, expressed TCRB transcripts were what got sequenced. Some clones are missing from TCRdb's copy, which holds only in-frame ones; the method was immunoSEQ multiplex PCR. The sample lists 140,000 or so clones, about an eighth occurring once. No cognate antigen is known for these TCRs. The sequenced material came from central memory CD4+ T cells from blood. These receptors came from a man aged 18 to 30 with type 1 diabetes.

This clone turned up a few times. The chain combines TRBV10-2 with TRBJ1-5; the D is unclear. This CDR3 region has 13 residues. The V gene's germline CDR1 is WSHSY and CDR2 SAAADI. The V end lost 3 bases, the J end lost 7 bases, and 10 bases lay between the germline ends. CDR3 residues: CASSDGEKQPQHF. The CDR3 bases are TGCGCCAGCAGTGACGGGGAGAAGCAGCCCCAGCATTTT.

V gene TRBV7-8 combines with J gene TRBJ1-6; D is uncertain. This CDR3 has 15 amino acids. CDR1 and CDR2 (germline): SGHVS, FQNEAQ. V lost 2 bases and J 6 bases, leaving 11 bases between the germline ends. CDR3 amino acids: CASSLLTGSNSPLHF. The DNA for the CDR3 is TGTGCCAGCAGCTTATTGACCGGGTCTAATTCACCCCTCCACTTT.

In this sample, this clone turned up a few times. The chain uses TRBV5-4 and TRBJ2-3, with 7 bases identical to TRBD2. CDR1 SGHNT and CDR2 YYREEE come from the germline V gene (reference sequence). V gave up 3 bases and J gave up 0 bases; unmatched junction bases: 4. The CDR3 runs 15 residues. The CDR3 bases are TGTGCCAGCAGCTCCGGACTAGGTAGCACAGATACGCAGTATTTT. Translating it yields CASSSGLGSTDTQYF.

This clone was seen a handful of times. The V and J genes are TRBV30 and TRBJ1-5, with TRBD1 identical over 10 bases. The trim removed 2 bases at V and 3 bases at J, leaving 7 bases unmatched. Germline V gene sequence: CDR1 GTSNPN, CDR2 SVGIG (reference sequence). CDR3 length equals 16 residues. This chain's CDR3 is CAWSPSDRGANQPQHF. As DNA, the CDR3 is TGTGCCTGGAGTCCATCGGACAGGGGGGCCAATCAGCCCCAGCATTTT.

Details on this clone: Other DNA sequences in this sample translate to the same CDR3. The chain joins TRBV6-1 to TRBJ2-3; 8 bases are shared with TRBD2. The V and J ends lost 4 bases and 2 bases, in that order; junction bases with no gene match: 2. This CDR3 comprises 14 residues. The V gene's germline CDR1 is MNHNS and CDR2 SASEGT. In DNA form, the CDR3 reads TGTGCCAGCAGTGGCGGGGGGCCCACAGATACGCAGTATTTT. It yields the protein CASSGGGPTDTQYF.

This clone was counted between two and nine times. J is TRBJ1-5 and V is TRBV29-1; D not resolved. Germline assignment: CDR1 SQVTM and CDR2 ANQGSEA. The V gene lost 4 bases and the J gene lost 1 base, with 8 bases spanning the gap. The CDR3 runs 13 residues. The CDR3 region is CSVGEGSNQPQHF. CDR3 DNA: TGCAGCGTTGGGGAGGGCAGCAATCAGCCCCAGCATTTT.

The chain employs TRBV6-1 and TRBJ2-5, with a weak D call TRBD2 (6 bases). The germline CDR1 and CDR2 sequences are MNHNS and SASEGT. The CDR3 contains 13 residues. The V end lost 6 bases, the J end lost 5 bases, and 13 bases lay between the germline ends. Here the CDR3 reads CASSYGEEETQYF. In DNA, the CDR3 is TGTGCCAGCAGCTATGGGGAGGAGGAGACCCAGTACTTC.

Only a few counts were recorded for this clone. The DNA for the CDR3 is TGTGCCATCAGTGACCGGGTCGATCAGCCCCAGCATTTT. Its translation: CAISDRVDQPQHF. This sequence joins TRBV10-3 and TRBJ1-5; no definite D call. Per germline, CDR1 ENHRY and CDR2 SYGVKD. V dropped 3 bases and J dropped 5 bases, with 8 bases sitting between them. The CDR3 covers 13 residues.

The chain employs TRBV5-1 and TRBJ2-7; D uncertain. Per the germline V gene, CDR1 is SGHRS and CDR2 is YFSETQ. CDR3 size: 13 residues. V lost 0 bases, J lost 3 bases, and 7 bases lay in between. Here the CDR3 reads CASSLEGDYEQYF. The CDR3 bases are TGCGCCAGCAGCTTGGAGGGCGACTACGAGCAGTACTTC.

This clone turned up a few times. Other DNA sequences in the sample encode the same CDR3. The V call is TRBV11-2, the J call TRBJ2-5; 11 bases line up with TRBD2. Unmatched junction bases numbered 6, after V lost 4 bases and J lost 5 bases. From germline, CDR1 is SGHAT and CDR2 FQNNGV. This CDR3 region has 15 residues. The CDR3 protein is CASSSLAGGQETQYF. The CDR3 DNA is TGTGCCAGCAGCTCCCTAGCGGGGGGCCAGGAGACCCAGTACTTC.

This clone was counted between two and nine times. This chain joins TRBV5-1 and TRBJ1-1, with 9 bases fitting TRBD1. V lost 8 bases to trimming and J lost 4 bases; unmatched junction nucleotides: 12. The CDR3 is made up of 15 amino acids. Germline CDR1 is SGHRS and CDR2 is YFSETQ. The CDR3 is CASHRVGTGTTEAFF. The CDR3 DNA reads as TGCGCCAGTCACCGGGTGGGGACAGGGACCACTGAAGCTTTCTTT.

This clone was detected a few times. The rearrangement uses TRBV19 and TRBJ2-7, with TRBD2 identical over 7 bases. Germline CDR1 is LNHDA and CDR2 is SQIVND (reference sequence). The CDR3 totals 13 residues. Germline trimming cut 1 base from V and 5 bases from J; bases unmatched to any gene: 2. The chain's CDR3 is CASSIGTSNEQYF. DNA of the CDR3: TGTGCCAGTAGTATAGGGACTAGTAACGAGCAGTACTTC.

This clone turned up a few times. V is TRBV2 and J is TRBJ2-7; D remains unclear. Between the trimmed V and J ends, which lost 1 base and 2 bases, there was a span of 9 bases. The germline gives CDR1 SNHLY, CDR2 FYNNEI. This CDR3 has 14 amino acids. CDR3 nucleotides: TGTGCCAGCAGTGAAGACAGCCTTGCCTACGAGCAGTACTTC. Translation: CASSEDSLAYEQYF.

The chain is built from TRBV4-2 and TRBJ1-2, with TRBD1 identical over 9 bases. The CDR3 totals 13 residues. Trimming took 5 bases from V and 10 from J; bases not matched to a gene: 8. Germline V CDR1 and CDR2: LGHNA, YNFKEQ. CDR3 DNA: TGTGCCAGCAGCGCCGTACAGGGGGCAGACTACACCTTC. Its translation: CASSAVQGADYTF.

The CDR3 nucleotides are TGTGCCAGCAGACGGGACAGGGACGGGGAGCTGTTTTTT. Translating it yields CASRRDRDGELFF. The chain carries TRBV5-4 and TRBJ2-2; 9 bases match TRBD1. The CDR3 length is 13 residues. The germline gives CDR1 SGHNT, CDR2 YYREEE (reference sequence). Trimming at V came to 5 bases and at J to 7 bases, leaving 3 bases not matched to a gene.